The T cell receptor beta chain described here comes from a study of cytomegalovirus exposure and HLA in healthy donors. The PCR made use of 60 Vbeta and 13 Jbeta primers. Libraries were prepared by immunoSEQ multiplex PCR; TCRdb keeps only in-frame clonotypes and omits some of them. The sample comprises about 160,000 clones, 75% to 90% of which are singletons, and 1.5% to 2% rests with the top ten. This CDR3 has 14 amino acids. Trimming took 0 bases from V and 3 from J, leaving 8 bases between them. Germline V CDR1 and CDR2: MGHRA, YSYEKL. The TCR originated in a woman aged 18-29 years in good health and CMV-seronegative. Sample: PBMCs. This chain connects TRBV4-1 to TRBJ1-2; no definite D call. The CDR3 is CASSQEVVYYGYTF. The CDR3 bases are TGCGCCAGCAGCCAAGAAGTAGTCTACTATGGCTACACCTTC.